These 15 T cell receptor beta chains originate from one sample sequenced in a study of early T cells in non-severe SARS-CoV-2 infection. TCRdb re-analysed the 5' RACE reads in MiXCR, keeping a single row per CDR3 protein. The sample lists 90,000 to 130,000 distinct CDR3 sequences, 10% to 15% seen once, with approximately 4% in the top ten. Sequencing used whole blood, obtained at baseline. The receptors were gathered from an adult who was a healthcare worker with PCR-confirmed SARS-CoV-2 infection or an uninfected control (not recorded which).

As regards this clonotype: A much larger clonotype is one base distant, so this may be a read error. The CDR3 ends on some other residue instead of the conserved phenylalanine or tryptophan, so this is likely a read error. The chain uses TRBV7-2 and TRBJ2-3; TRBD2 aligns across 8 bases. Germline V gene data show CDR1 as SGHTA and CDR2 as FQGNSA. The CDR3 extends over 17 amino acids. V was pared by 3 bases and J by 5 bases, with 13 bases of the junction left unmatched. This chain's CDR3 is CASSFTLARGGRDTQYL. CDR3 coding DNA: TGTGCCAGCAGCTTTACTCTAGCACGGGGGGGCAGAGATACGCAGTATTTA.

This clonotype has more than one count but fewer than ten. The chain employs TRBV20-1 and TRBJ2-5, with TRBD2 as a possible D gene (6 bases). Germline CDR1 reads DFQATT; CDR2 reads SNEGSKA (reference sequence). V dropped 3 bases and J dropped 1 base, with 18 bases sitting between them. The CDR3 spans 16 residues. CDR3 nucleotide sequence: TGCAGTGCTAGGCCTACGACTAGAACCACCCAAGAGACCCAGTACTTC. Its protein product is CSARPTTRTTQETQYF.

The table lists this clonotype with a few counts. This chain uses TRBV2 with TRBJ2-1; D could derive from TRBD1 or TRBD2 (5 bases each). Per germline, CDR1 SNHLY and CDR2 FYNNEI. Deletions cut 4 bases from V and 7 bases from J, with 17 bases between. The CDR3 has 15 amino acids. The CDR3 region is CASSGERLGVNEQFF. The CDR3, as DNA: TGTGCCAGCAGTGGGGAGCGGCTAGGGGTAAATGAGCAGTTCTTC.

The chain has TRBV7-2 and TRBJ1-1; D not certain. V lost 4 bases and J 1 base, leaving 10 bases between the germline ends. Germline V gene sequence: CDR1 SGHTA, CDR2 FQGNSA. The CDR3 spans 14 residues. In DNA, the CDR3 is TGTGCCAGCAGCTACATGGTGGAGAACACTGAAGCTTTCTTT. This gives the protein CASSYMVENTEAFF.

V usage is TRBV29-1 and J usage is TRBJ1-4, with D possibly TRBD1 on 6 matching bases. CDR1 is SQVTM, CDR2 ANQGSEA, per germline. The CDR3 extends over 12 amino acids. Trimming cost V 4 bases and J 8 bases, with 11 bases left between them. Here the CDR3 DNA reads TGCAGCGTTGCACAGGGAGACGAAAAACTGTTTTTT. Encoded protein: CSVAQGDEKLFF.

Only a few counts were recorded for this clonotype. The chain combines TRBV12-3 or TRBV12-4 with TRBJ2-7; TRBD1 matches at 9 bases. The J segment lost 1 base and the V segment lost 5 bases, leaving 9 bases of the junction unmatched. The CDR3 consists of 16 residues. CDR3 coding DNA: TGTGCCAGCAGTCCTCGGACAGGGGCCGTATCCTACGAGCAGTACTTC. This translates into CASSPRTGAVSYEQYF.

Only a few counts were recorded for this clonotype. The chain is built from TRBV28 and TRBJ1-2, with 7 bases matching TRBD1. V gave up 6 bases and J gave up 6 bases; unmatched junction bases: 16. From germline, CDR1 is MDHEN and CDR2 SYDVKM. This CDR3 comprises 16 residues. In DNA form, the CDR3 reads TGTGCCAGCAGCCCTACTAGGAGGACAGGATACCATGGCTACACCTTC. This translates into CASSPTRRTGYHGYTF.

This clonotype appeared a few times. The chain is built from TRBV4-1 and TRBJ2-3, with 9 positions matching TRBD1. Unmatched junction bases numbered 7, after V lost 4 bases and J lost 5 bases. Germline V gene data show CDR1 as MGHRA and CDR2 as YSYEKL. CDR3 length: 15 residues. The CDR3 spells CASSLMDRGGDTQYF. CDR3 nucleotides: TGCGCCAGCAGCCTTATGGACAGGGGAGGAGATACGCAGTATTTT.

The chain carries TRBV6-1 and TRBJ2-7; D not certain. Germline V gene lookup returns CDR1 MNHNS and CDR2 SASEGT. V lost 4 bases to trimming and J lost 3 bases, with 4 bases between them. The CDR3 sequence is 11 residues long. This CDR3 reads CASSVVYEQYF. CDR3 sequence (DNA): TGTGCCAGCAGTGTAGTCTACGAGCAGTACTTC.

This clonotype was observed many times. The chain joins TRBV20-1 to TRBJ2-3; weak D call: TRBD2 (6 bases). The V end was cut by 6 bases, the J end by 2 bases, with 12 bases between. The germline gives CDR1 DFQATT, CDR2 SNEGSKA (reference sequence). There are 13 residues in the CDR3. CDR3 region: CSAPPGATDTQYF. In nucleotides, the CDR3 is TGCAGTGCCCCACCGGGAGCCACAGATACGCAGTATTTT.

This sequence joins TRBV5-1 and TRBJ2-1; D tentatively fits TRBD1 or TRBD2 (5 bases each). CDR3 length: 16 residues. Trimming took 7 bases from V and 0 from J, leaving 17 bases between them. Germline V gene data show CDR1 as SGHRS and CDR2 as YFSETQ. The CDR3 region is CASYSLLGVSYNEQFF. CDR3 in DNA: TGCGCCAGCTACTCCCTATTGGGGGTCTCCTACAATGAGCAGTTCTTC.

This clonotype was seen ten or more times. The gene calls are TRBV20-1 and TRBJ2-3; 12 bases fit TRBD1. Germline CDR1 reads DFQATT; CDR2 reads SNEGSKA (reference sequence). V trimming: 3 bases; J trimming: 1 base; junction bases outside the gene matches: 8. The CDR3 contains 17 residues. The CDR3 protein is CSARGQGARVGTDTQYF. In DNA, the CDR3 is TGCAGTGCTAGGGGACAGGGGGCGCGAGTTGGCACAGATACGCAGTATTTT.

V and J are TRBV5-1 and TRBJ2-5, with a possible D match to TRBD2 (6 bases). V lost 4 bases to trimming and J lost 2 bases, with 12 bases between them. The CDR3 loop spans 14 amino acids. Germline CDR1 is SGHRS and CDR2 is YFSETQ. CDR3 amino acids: CASSAGTAQETQYF. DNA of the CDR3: TGCGCCAGCAGCGCGGGGACGGCGCAAGAGACCCAGTACTTC.

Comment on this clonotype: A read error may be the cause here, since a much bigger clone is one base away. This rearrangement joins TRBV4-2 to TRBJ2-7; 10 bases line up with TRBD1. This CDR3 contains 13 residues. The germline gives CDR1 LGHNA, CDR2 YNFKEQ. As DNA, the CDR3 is TGTGCCAACAGCAAGGACAGGGGGTACGAGCAGTACTTC. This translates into CANSKDRGYEQYF.

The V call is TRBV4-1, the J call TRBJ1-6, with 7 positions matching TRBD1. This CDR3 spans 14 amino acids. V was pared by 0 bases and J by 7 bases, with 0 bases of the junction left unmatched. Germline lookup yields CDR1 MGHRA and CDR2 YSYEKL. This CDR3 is CASSQETGNSPLHF. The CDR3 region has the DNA TGCGCCAGCAGCCAAGAGACAGGGAATTCACCCCTCCACTTT.